This TCR beta chain was observed in a study of blood T cell repertoires in COVID-19. The CDR3 has 13 amino acids. Germline V gives CDR1 MNHEY, CDR2 SVGAGI. Trimming shortened V by 6 bases and J by 1 base, and 8 bases separated the two germline ends. Assay: immunoSEQ multiplex PCR; the TCRdb copy retains only in-frame clones and omits some. Of around 150,000 clones listed, 82% are singletons. This clone has a handful of counts. This sequence was found in a woman in her 40s with COVID-19, enrolled during active disease. The sample comprised peripheral blood. J is TRBJ2-3 and V is TRBV6-5; possibly TRBD2 for D (6 bases). Here the CDR3 DNA reads TGTGCCAGCAGACCGGGAGGCACAGATACGCAGTATTTT. This encodes CASRPGGTDTQYF.